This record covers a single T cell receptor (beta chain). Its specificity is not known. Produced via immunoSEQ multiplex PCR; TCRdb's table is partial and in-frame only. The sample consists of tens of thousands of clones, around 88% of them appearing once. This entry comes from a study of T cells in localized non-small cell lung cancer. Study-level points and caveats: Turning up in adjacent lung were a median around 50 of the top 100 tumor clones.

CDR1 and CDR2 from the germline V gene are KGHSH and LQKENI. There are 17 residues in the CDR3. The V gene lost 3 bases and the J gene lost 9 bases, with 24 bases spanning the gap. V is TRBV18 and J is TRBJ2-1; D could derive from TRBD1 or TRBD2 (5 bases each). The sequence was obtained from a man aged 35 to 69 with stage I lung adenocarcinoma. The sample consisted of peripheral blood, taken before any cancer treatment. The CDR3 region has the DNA TGTGCCAGCTCACCCCCCCGGAGTGGGGCGGAGGCGGGTGAGCAGTTCTTC. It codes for CASSPPRSGAEAGEQFF.